This record covers a single T cell receptor (beta chain). Which antigen it targets is not known. No base-level quality is on record; no much larger clone is a single base apart. The data are from a study of blood T cell repertoires in COVID-19 (dated by TCRdb to 2020 to 2022). A note on the overall study: Samples covering the acute and convalescent phases of COVID-19 were provided by collaborators in the United States, Italy and Spain. HLA class I and class II types, where available, came from metadata supplied by the sample provider rather than from assay-based typing. The prospective study material was composed of cDNA or gDNA derived from T cells, B-cell-depleted T cells, or PBMCs. Samples came from the ongoing ImmuneRACE study (first 160 participants) plus 1,254 subjects from 6 global collaborators. The sample metadata nearly always contained a de-identified subject ID, COVID-19 status, age in years and sex. Subjects who had been exposed to COVID-19, were actively infected with it, or had recovered from it provided the deeply sampled blood TCRbeta repertoires that made up the dataset. The repertoires were released in a freely available public database meant as a resource for research on the immune response to SARS-CoV-2.

TCRbeta CDR3 regions were amplified from genomic DNA by means of the immunoSEQ Assay, a bias-controlled multiplex PCR. Regarding the original processing steps: The number of nucleated cells in each sample was estimated by amplification of reference gene primers within the assay. To quantify the absolute abundance of each unique TCRbeta CDR3 rearrangement, sequence reads were collapsed and filtered. For each sample, productive Simpson clonality was calculated as the square root of Simpson's diversity index across productive rearrangements. The table comes from immuneACCESS by way of TCRdb, which keeps in-frame sequences with V and J called. Part of the clones is missing from these tables; in studies checked, under half for an unresolved V gene and the rest for unknown reasons. For V, J and clone size, that table is used; D and trimming come from the DNA. The sample table shows 250,000 to 300,000 clones, and roughly 90% are seen once. The ten largest clones represent approximately 2.5% of the sample.

Participants in the prospective study were enrolled through a virtual design, were aged about 18 to 89 years, and lived in 24 United States geographic areas. In the prospective study, participants were assigned to cohorts based on the clinical history participants reported in a screening survey and a study questionnaire. Each participant in the prospective study had whole blood, serum and a nasopharyngeal or oropharyngeal swab collected by mobile phlebotomists. Participants in the prospective study had the option to provide additional blood draws and questionnaires over a roughly 2-month period. Before DNA extraction, prospective study blood samples were shipped either frozen or at room temperature. Beyond this particular receptor, the publication reports: The quantity of clinical and demographic metadata differed by source and by participant and was supplied without curation.

Trimming removed 1 base from V and 4 bases from J, leaving 8 bases between the germline ends. The germline V gene sets CDR1 to SGHDT and CDR2 to YYEEEE. The cysteine opens and the phenylalanine closes a CDR3 of 13 amino acids. CDR3 DNA only is kept here, 39 bases in frame from base 1. The sample consisted of PBMCs or T cells enriched from blood (not recorded which). The chain uses TRBV5-6 and TRBJ2-5; D gene: possibly TRBD1, on 5 matching bases. This receptor was taken from a woman in her forties with acute COVID-19. The bases are TGTGCCAGCAGCTTGCAGGGTTCAGAGACCCAGTACTTC. The encoded protein is CASSLQGSETQYF.